A single sample gave rise to the 15 T cell receptor beta chains below, sequenced in a study of cytomegalovirus exposure and HLA in healthy donors. It was with 60 Vbeta and 13 Jbeta primers that the PCR ran. Generated by immunoSEQ multiplex PCR, the TCRdb table keeps only in-frame clones and is missing some. The table has roughly 150,000 clones, roughly 66% seen once; the top ten hold 1.5% to 2%. Sequenced sample: PBMCs. These receptors came from a young woman in good health and CMV-seronegative.

The V gene is TRBV25-1, the J gene TRBJ1-3; D may be TRBD1 (6 bases). Germline V gives CDR1 MGHDK, CDR2 SYGVNS. This CDR3 contains 13 residues. V lost 5 bases, J lost 8 bases, and 13 bases lay in between. The CDR3: CASSSQGRYTIYF. Here the CDR3 DNA reads TGTGCCAGCAGTTCACAGGGAAGATACACCATATATTTT.

The gene calls are TRBV28 and TRBJ2-3, with 8 bases matching TRBD1. There are 15 residues in the CDR3. V shed 2 bases and J 4 bases; nucleotides not matched to a gene: 5. CDR1 MDHEN and CDR2 SYDVKM come from the germline V gene. CDR3 protein: CASSLNRGSADTQYF. CDR3 nucleotide sequence: TGTGCCAGCAGTTTAAACAGGGGGTCGGCAGATACGCAGTATTTT.

The rearrangement joins TRBV28 to TRBJ1-5; 7 bases match TRBD1. The CDR3 is 14 amino acids. Germline-derived CDR1 and CDR2 are MDHEN and SYDVKM. With 6 bases clipped from V and 4 bases from J, the junction kept 6 bases outside the gene matches. The CDR3 coding sequence is TGTGCCAGCAGGCTGACAGGGATGAATCAGCCCCAGCATTTT. Amino acids: CASRLTGMNQPQHF. The full variable domain, with the rest looked up from reference TRBV28 and TRBJ1-5, is DVKVTQSSRYLVKRTGEKVFLECVQDMDHENMFWYRQDPGLGLRLIYFSYDVKMKEKGDIPEGYSVSREKKERFSLILESASTNQTSMYLCASRLTGMNQPQHFGDGTRLSIL.

V is TRBV19 and J is TRBJ2-3; D is perhaps TRBD2 (6 bases). Germline V gives CDR1 LNHDA, CDR2 SQIVND (reference sequence). The CDR3 loop spans 15 amino acids. Trimming shortened V by 1 base and J by 3 bases, and 11 bases separated the two germline ends. CDR3 loop: CASSIGLGVTDTQYF. The CDR3 bases are TGTGCCAGTAGTATAGGACTAGGGGTGACAGATACGCAGTATTTT.

V usage is TRBV4-1 and J usage is TRBJ2-7; tentatively, D is TRBD1 (6 bases). Germline assignment: CDR1 MGHRA and CDR2 YSYEKL. Trimming shortened V by 0 bases and J by 0 bases, and 18 bases separated the two germline ends. The CDR3 is 18 amino acids. The CDR3 nucleotides are TGCGCCAGCAGCCAAGATAGAGGACAGCGAGGGAACTCCTACGAGCAGTACTTC. As protein: CASSQDRGQRGNSYEQYF.

The V gene is TRBV18, the J gene TRBJ1-3; D unresolved. Germline assignment: CDR1 KGHSH and CDR2 LQKENI. The ends were cut back, 1 base at V and 0 bases at J, with 10 bases in the middle. CDR3 size: 16 residues. CDR3 in DNA: TGTGCCAGCTCACCACGGAGTGGTAGCTCTGGAAACACCATATATTTT. This translates into CASSPRSGSSGNTIYF.

V usage is TRBV11-2 and J usage is TRBJ2-1; D uncertain. Per germline, CDR1 SGHAT and CDR2 FQNNGV. This CDR3 has 17 residues. V lost 0 bases and J lost 7, with 19 bases in between. The CDR3: CASSLELGRPTRNEQFF. For the CDR3, the DNA is TGTGCCAGCAGCTTAGAGCTGGGCAGACCAACTCGAAATGAGCAGTTCTTC.

The genes are TRBV4-1 and TRBJ1-2, with 7 bases lining up with TRBD1. V lost 1 base and J lost 8; bases outside the gene matches: 25. The CDR3 length is 20 residues. CDR1 MGHRA and CDR2 YSYEKL come from the germline V gene. The DNA for the CDR3 is TGCGCCAGCAGCCAAGTGCCGGGCGTGTTCCCAGGACAGGTTAACGAGGGCTACACCTTC. Translating gives CASSQVPGVFPGQVNEGYTF.

The chain combines TRBV4-3 with TRBJ2-3; D remains unclear. The germline V and J ends were trimmed by 0 bases and 5 bases, with 12 bases remaining between them. The germline V gene encodes CDR1 LGHNA and CDR2 YSLEER. The CDR3 has 15 residues. The CDR3 protein is CASSQDGLTQDTQYF. DNA for the CDR3: TGCGCCAGCAGCCAAGATGGGCTCACACAAGATACGCAGTATTTT.

The J gene is TRBJ2-1, the V gene TRBV29-1; 8 bases match TRBD2. This CDR3 is built from 14 residues. In germline, CDR1 is SQVTM, CDR2 ANQGSEA. Trimming cost V 7 bases and J 2 bases; bases outside gene matches: 7. CDR3 protein: CSARGGHAYNEQFF. Written as DNA, the CDR3 is TGCAGCGCCCGGGGGGGCCACGCCTACAATGAGCAGTTCTTC.

The chain links TRBV28 to TRBJ2-7; TRBD2 might be the D (6 bases). Germline values: CDR1 MDHEN, CDR2 SYDVKM. The V end lost 6 bases, the J end lost 0 bases, and 12 bases lay between the germline ends. The CDR3 loop spans 14 amino acids. CDR3: CASRGAGSSYEQYF. The CDR3 DNA sequence: TGTGCCAGCAGGGGCGCGGGGAGCTCCTACGAGCAGTACTTC. The full variable domain, completed using reference TRBV28 and TRBJ2-7, is DVKVTQSSRYLVKRTGEKVFLECVQDMDHENMFWYRQDPGLGLRLIYFSYDVKMKEKGDIPEGYSVSREKKERFSLILESASTNQTSMYLCASRGAGSSYEQYFGPGTRLTVT.

The chain is built from TRBV7-6 and TRBJ1-6; D unresolved. The CDR3 runs to 16 residues. Deletions cut 0 bases from V and 5 bases from J, with 11 bases between. The germline gives CDR1 SGHVS, CDR2 FNYEAQ. The CDR3 sequence is CASSLALVQNNSPLHF. CDR3 DNA sequence: TGTGCCAGCAGCTTAGCCTTGGTACAGAATAATTCACCCCTCCACTTT.

This sequence joins TRBV4-1 and TRBJ2-7; D is perhaps TRBD1 (6 bases). Trimming stripped 3 bases from V and 2 bases from J, with 14 bases between. This CDR3 is 15 amino acids long. Germline values: CDR1 MGHRA, CDR2 YSYEKL. The CDR3 bases are TGCGCCAGCAGCCAGGAAGGACAGATTACCTACGAGCAGTACTTC. Translating it yields CASSQEGQITYEQYF.

This sequence joins TRBV9 and TRBJ2-2; perhaps TRBD1 as D (6 bases). V was clipped by 4 bases and J by 0 bases, with 10 bases between them. The CDR3 consists of 15 residues. CDR1 is SGDLS, CDR2 YYNGEE, per germline. The CDR3 DNA reads TGTGCCAGCAGCTGGGGGACAACGAACACCGGGGAGCTGTTTTTT. Its translation is CASSWGTTNTGELFF.

The chain links TRBV4-3 to TRBJ2-1; 7 nucleotides align to TRBD2. Germline trimming cut 0 bases from V and 2 bases from J; bases unmatched to any gene: 1. This CDR3 region has 15 residues. The germline V gene has CDR1 LGHNA and CDR2 YSLEER. The CDR3 DNA reads as TGCGCCAGCAGCCAAGAGCGGGAGCCCTACAATGAGCAGTTCTTC. It encodes CASSQEREPYNEQFF.